A selection of T cell receptor beta chains follows, all from one sample in a study of response to subunit inactivated influenza vaccine. In TCRdb, the RT-PCR reads were re-called with MiXCR into one record per CDR3 protein. The table has fewer than 650,000 distinct CDR3 sequences, under 15% seen once. This sample comprised PBMCs from blood, obtained 35 to 45 days after vaccination. The source is a man aged 45-65 years who received an inactivated influenza vaccine. The CDR3 runs from the conserved cysteine through the conserved F or W. D genes are given only for firm matches. Rows may omit the clone size; those that give it use once, few, many or a size class.

>TRBV5-2|-|TRBJ1-2|-
TGTGCCAGGGGCCCCGGGGTAGTCTATGGCTACACCTTC
CARGPGVVYGYTF
>TRBV24-1|many|TRBJ2-1|-
TGTGCCACCAGTGACCCTTGGAAGTCTGGCGGTAAATACAATGAGCAGTTCTTC
CATSDPWKSGGKYNEQFF
>TRBV29-1|-|TRBJ2-2|TRBD1
TGCAGCGTAGCCGGGACAGGGTTGATCGGGGAGCTGTTTTTT
CSVAGTGLIGELFF
>TRBV4-3|few|TRBJ2-5|-
TGCGCCAGCAGCCAAGATCCCTTAGGGGAGACCCAGTACTTC
CASSQDPLGETQYF
>TRBV24-1|few|TRBJ2-1|TRBD1
TGTGCCACCGGGGACAGGGGTCGGGATGAGCAGTTCTTC
CATGDRGRDEQFF
>TRBV5-1|few|TRBJ2-6|TRBD1
TGCGCCAGCAGCTTGGTAGGGACAGGGGGTTCTGGGGCCAACGTCCTGACTTTC
CASSLVGTGGSGANVLTF
>TRBV5-1|-|TRBJ2-2|-
TGCGCCAGCAGCATCCAACAGGGGAACACCGGGGAGCTGTTTTTT
CASSIQQGNTGELFF
>TRBV20-1|-|TRBJ2-7|TRBD2
TGCAGTTCTAGCAAGACGGGACTAGAAGGTGGCGAGCAGTACTTC
CSSSKTGLEGGEQYF
>TRBV20-1|-|TRBJ1-6|-
TGCAGTGCTAGGGCTGGGGGGGCGGATAATTCACCCCTCCACTTT
CSARAGGADNSPLHF
>TRBV20-1|many|TRBJ2-1|TRBD2
TGCAGTGCTACCGGGACTAGCGGGAACAATGAGCAGTTCTTC
CSATGTSGNNEQFF
>TRBV29-1|-|TRBJ2-3|TRBD1
TGCAGCGTTGAGGGGGACAGGGTACAAGATACGCAGTATTTT
CSVEGDRVQDTQYF
>TRBV24-1|few|TRBJ2-3|TRBD2
TGTGCCACCAGTGATCCCGGGACTAGTGGAGATACGCAGTATTTT
CATSDPGTSGDTQYF
>TRBV20-1|few|TRBJ2-7|TRBD2
TGCAGTGCTAGAGATCCCCGGGAGGCCTACGAGCAGTACTTC
CSARDPREAYEQYF
>TRBV20-1|many|TRBJ2-3|-
TGCAGTGCTAGCGGCGGGGGCACAGATACGCAGTATTTT
CSASGGGTDTQYF
>TRBV20-1|-|TRBJ1-2|-
TGCAGTGCTAGAGATCCTTCAGGGGCTCCCGGTGGCTACACCTTC
CSARDPSGAPGGYTF
>TRBV12-3/TRBV12-4|many|TRBJ2-2|-
TGTGCCAGCACCCTGGTGGGTGGTGGCACCGGGGAGCTGTTTTTT
CASTLVGGGTGELFF
>TRBV12-3/TRBV12-4|few|TRBJ1-1|-
TGTGCCAGCAGTCCCGAGTCCTTGTCCTCGACACCGGCTTTCTTT
CASSPESLSSTPAFF
>TRBV27|-|TRBJ2-7|TRBD2
TGTGCCAGCAGTTTCGGGTCGACTAGCTTCTCCTACGAGCAGTACTTC
CASSFGSTSFSYEQYF
>TRBV11-2|few|TRBJ1-1|-
TGTGCCAGCAGCCGAGTACGCAGGGCCTTGGACACTGAAGCTTTCTTT
CASSRVRRALDTEAFF
>TRBV5-6|-|TRBJ2-3|TRBD2
TGTGCCAGCAGCACTCCAACTAGCGGAGCTAGCACAGATACGCAGTATTTT
CASSTPTSGASTDTQYF
>TRBV11-2|-|TRBJ2-1|TRBD1
TGTGCCAGCAGCTCTATACAGGGGTTAGGGTACAATGAGCAGTTCTTC
CASSSIQGLGYNEQFF
>TRBV5-1|-|TRBJ2-1|-
TGCGCCAGCAGTATGGGCTACTCCTACAATGAGCAGTTCTTC
CASSMGYSYNEQFF
>TRBV10-3|few|TRBJ1-5|-
TGTGCCATCAGTGAACACCCTCGTCAGCCCCAGCATTTT
CAISEHPRQPQHF
>TRBV6-2/TRBV6-3|-|TRBJ2-1|TRBD2
TGTGCCAGCAGTTATTCACTAGCGGTCAATGAGCAGTTCTTC
CASSYSLAVNEQFF
>TRBV18|-|TRBJ2-5|-
TGTGCCAGCTCACCTACGGGACATTTTCAAGAGACCCAGTACTTC
CASSPTGHFQETQYF
>TRBV11-2|few|TRBJ2-1|TRBD2
TGTGCCAGCAGCCCAGGGGTCGCGGGAGGAATATCCTACAATGAGCAGTTCTTC
CASSPGVAGGISYNEQFF
>TRBV4-1|-|TRBJ2-2|-
TGCGCCAGCAGCCAAAAACAGGGAGGAGACACCGGGGAGCTGTTTTTT
CASSQKQGGDTGELFF
>TRBV7-2|-|TRBJ2-3|TRBD2
TGTGCCAGCAGCTTACTAGCGGGGGGGTATACAGATACGCAGTATTTT
CASSLLAGGYTDTQYF
>TRBV18|-|TRBJ2-5|TRBD1
TGTGCCAGCTCACCACAGTTCGGGACAGGGGGCCTACAAGAGACCCAGTACTTC
CASSPQFGTGGLQETQYF
>TRBV7-9|-|TRBJ2-3|-
TGTGCCAGCAGCTTATTCACGCAGGGCACAGATACGCAGTATTTT
CASSLFTQGTDTQYF
>TRBV6-1|-|TRBJ1-1|-
TGTGCCAGCAGCTCGGACCCTCCAACACTGAACACTGAAGCTTTCTTT
CASSSDPPTLNTEAFF
>TRBV5-1|-|TRBJ2-7|TRBD1
TGCGCCAGCAGTAGGGACAGGGGCTACGAGCAGAACTTC
CASSRDRGYEQNF
>TRBV7-9|-|TRBJ2-5|-
TGTGCCAGCAGCCAAATAGGGTTCCAAGAGACCCAGTACTTC
CASSQIGFQETQYF
>TRBV20-1|few|TRBJ1-6|-
TGCAGTGCGATGACAGGTCCGTCGTCACCCCTCCACTTT
CSAMTGPSSPLHF
>TRBV30|-|TRBJ2-5|-
TGTGCCTGGACAGTCCAAGAGACCCAGTACTTC
CAWTVQETQYF
>TRBV7-7|few|TRBJ1-1|-
TGTGCCAGCAGCTTAGTTCGGCAGCGGATTACTGAAGCTTTCTTT
CASSLVRQRITEAFF
>TRBV7-2|-|TRBJ2-7|TRBD1
TGTGCCAGCAGCTCACCGGGACAGGGGGCTTGGGAGCAGTACTTC
CASSSPGQGAWEQYF
>TRBV20-1|-|TRBJ2-7|TRBD1
TGCAGTGCTAGGCCCCCGGGACAGGGCTACGAGCAGTACTTC
CSARPPGQGYEQYF
>TRBV5-1|few|TRBJ2-7|TRBD1
TGCGCCAGCAGCCCTAGGGACAGAAACTACGAGCAGTACTTC
CASSPRDRNYEQYF
>TRBV30|few|TRBJ2-5|-
TGTGCCTGGAGTGTAGGTTCGAGGAGGGGAGGAGAGACCCAGTACTTC
CAWSVGSRRGGETQYF
>TRBV28|-|TRBJ2-3|TRBD2
TGTGCCAGCAGTGGAGCGGGAGTGGGCACAGATACGCAGTATTTT
CASSGAGVGTDTQYF
>TRBV7-2|many|TRBJ2-4|-
TGTGCCAGCAGCTGGTCGGAAAACATTCAGTACTTC
CASSWSENIQYF
>TRBV12-3/TRBV12-4|many|TRBJ1-1|-
TGTGCCAGCCGGCGGAGTAGTGAAGCTTTCTTT
CASRRSSEAFF
>TRBV3-1|few|TRBJ2-2|-
TGTGCCAGCAGCCATTCGGGGAATCGAAACACCGGGGAGCTGTTTTTT
CASSHSGNRNTGELFF
>TRBV5-6|-|TRBJ2-1|TRBD1
TGTGCCGAGACCCAGGGGGCTAGTTCCAATGAGCAGTTCTTC
CAETQGASSNEQFF
>TRBV12-3/TRBV12-4|-|TRBJ2-1|-
TGTGCCAGCAGGAAACAGGGACACTCCTACAATGAGCAGTTCTTC
CASRKQGHSYNEQFF
>TRBV20-1|-|TRBJ2-5|-
TGCAGTGCACTTACGCGGATGTCCCAGTACTTC
CSALTRMSQYF
>TRBV9|few|TRBJ2-1|-
TGTGCCAGCAGCTTAAACACTGGCGGCGAGCAGTTCTTC
CASSLNTGGEQFF
>TRBV4-3|few|TRBJ2-2|TRBD1
TGCGCCAGCAGCCAAGGGACAGGGGGCTACGGCGGGGAGCTGTTTTTT
CASSQGTGGYGGELFF
>TRBV7-2|many|TRBJ2-7|TRBD2
TGTGCCAGCAGCCTAAGCGGGGGGGCTGGCGAGCAGTACTTC
CASSLSGGAGEQYF
>TRBV5-1|-|TRBJ2-3|TRBD2
TGCGCCAGCAGCGTAGCGGGGGGGCCCCAAGATACGCAGTATTTT
CASSVAGGPQDTQYF
>TRBV24-1|few|TRBJ2-1|TRBD2
TGTGCCACCAGTGATTTGGACGGGGGGGGCTACAATGAGCAGTTCTTC
CATSDLDGGGYNEQFF
>TRBV5-1|few|TRBJ2-2|-
TGCGCCAGCAGCTTGGCCCTTAGGGGCGGTGGGGCCGGGGAGCTGTTTTTT
CASSLALRGGGAGELFF
>TRBV2|-|TRBJ1-2|-
TGTGCCAGCAGTGAAGGGGCAGGGTTAAATCTCTATGGCTACACCTTC
CASSEGAGLNLYGYTF
>TRBV29-1|-|TRBJ2-6|-
TGCAGCGTTGAAGATCGGGCAGGCCCCCTCTCTGGGGCCAACGTCCTGACTTTC
CSVEDRAGPLSGANVLTF
>TRBV28|few|TRBJ2-7|TRBD2
TGTGCCAGCAGTTTCCCCCGGACTAGCGGGGACAGGGAGCAGTACTTC
CASSFPRTSGDREQYF
>TRBV12-3/TRBV12-4|few|TRBJ1-5|TRBD1
TGTGCCAGCAGTGATAGTCCGGGACAGATTATACATCAGCCCCAGCATTTT
CASSDSPGQIIHQPQHF
>TRBV29-1|-|TRBJ2-5|TRBD1
TGCAGCGTGGCAACACCCAGGACAGGGGTCACGGCCCAGTACTTC
CSVATPRTGVTAQYF
>TRBV15|-|TRBJ2-1|-
TGTGCCACCAGCAGAGATCTAGGGATAAGCTATGAGCAGTTCTTC
CATSRDLGISYEQFF